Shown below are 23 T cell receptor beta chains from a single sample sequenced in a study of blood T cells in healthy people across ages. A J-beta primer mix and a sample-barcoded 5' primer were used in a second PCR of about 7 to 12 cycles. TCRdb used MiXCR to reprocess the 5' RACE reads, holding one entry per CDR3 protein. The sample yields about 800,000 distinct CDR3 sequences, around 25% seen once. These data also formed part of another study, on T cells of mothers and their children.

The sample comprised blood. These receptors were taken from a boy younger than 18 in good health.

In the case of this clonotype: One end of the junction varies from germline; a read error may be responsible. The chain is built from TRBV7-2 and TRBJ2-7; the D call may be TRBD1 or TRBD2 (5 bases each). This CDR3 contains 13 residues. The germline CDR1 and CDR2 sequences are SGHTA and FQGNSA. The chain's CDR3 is CASTLPGLVFLCF. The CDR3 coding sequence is TGTGCCAGCACCCTACCGGGGCTAGTTTTTTTGTGCTTC.

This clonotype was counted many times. The CDR3 loop reads CSAEDKESSYEQYF. The CDR3 DNA reads TGCAGTGCTGAAGACAAGGAGAGCTCCTACGAGCAGTACTTC. The rearrangement joins TRBV20-1 to TRBJ2-7; D gene unclear. The V gene's germline CDR1 is DFQATT and CDR2 SNEGSKA (reference sequence). Trimming left V 5 bases short and J 0 bases short, with 14 bases between. CDR3 length: 14 residues.

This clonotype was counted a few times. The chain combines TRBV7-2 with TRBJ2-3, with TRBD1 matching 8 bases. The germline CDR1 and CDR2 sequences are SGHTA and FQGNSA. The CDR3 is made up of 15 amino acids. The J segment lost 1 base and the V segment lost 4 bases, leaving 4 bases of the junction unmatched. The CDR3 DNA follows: TGTGCCAGCAGCTACCAGACAGGGGGCACAGATACGCAGTATTTT. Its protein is CASSYQTGGTDTQYF.

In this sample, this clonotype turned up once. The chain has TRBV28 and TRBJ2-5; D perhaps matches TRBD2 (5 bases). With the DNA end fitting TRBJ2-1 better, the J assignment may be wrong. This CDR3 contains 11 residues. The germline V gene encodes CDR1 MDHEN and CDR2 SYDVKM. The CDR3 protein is CASSIRLEQFF. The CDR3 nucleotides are TGTGCCAGCAGTATTAGACTAGAGCAGTTCTTC.

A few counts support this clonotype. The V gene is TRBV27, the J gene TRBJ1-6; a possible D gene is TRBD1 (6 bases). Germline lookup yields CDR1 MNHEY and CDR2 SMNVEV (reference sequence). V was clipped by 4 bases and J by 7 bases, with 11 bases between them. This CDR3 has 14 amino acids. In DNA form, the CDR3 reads TGTGCCAGCAGTTACCCGGGGGCCAATTCACCCCTCCACTTT. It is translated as CASSYPGANSPLHF.

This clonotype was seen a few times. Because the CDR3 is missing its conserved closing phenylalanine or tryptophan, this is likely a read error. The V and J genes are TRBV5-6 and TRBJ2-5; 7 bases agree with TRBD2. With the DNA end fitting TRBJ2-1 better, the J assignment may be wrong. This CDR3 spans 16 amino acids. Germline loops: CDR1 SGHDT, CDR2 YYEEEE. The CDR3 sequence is CASSGEGVAGENEQFI. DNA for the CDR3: TGTGCCAGCAGCGGGGAGGGCGTTGCGGGAGAGAATGAGCAGTTCATC.

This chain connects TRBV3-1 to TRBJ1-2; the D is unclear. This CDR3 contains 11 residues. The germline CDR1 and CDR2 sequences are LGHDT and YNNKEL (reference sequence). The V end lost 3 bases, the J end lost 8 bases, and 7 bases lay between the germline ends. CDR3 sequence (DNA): TGTGCCAGCAGCCATGCCGGCGGCTACACCTTC. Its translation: CASSHAGGYTF. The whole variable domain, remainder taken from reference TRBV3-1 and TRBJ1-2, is DTAVSQTPKYLVTQMGNDKSIKCEQNLGHDTMYWYKQDSKKFLKIMFSYNNKELIINETVPNRFSPKSPDKAHLNLHINSLELGDSAVYFCASSHAGGYTFGSGTRLTVV.

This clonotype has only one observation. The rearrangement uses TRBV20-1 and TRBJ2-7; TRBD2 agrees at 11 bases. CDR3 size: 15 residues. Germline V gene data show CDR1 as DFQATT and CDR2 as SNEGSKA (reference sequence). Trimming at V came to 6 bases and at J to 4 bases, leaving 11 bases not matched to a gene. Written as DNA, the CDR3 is TGCAGTGCCCAGGCTAGCGGGGGGTCCAGGTACGAGCAGTACTTC. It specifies CSAQASGGSRYEQYF.

The CDR3 DNA is TGCGCCAGCAGCTTAGACAGACTAGCGGGATCCTACGAGCAGTACTTC. It encodes CASSLDRLAGSYEQYF. This chain joins TRBV5-1 and TRBJ2-7; the match to TRBD2 covers 11 bases. The V gene end was trimmed by 2 bases and the J gene end by 1 base; junction bases not matched to a gene: 5. Germline lookup yields CDR1 SGHRS and CDR2 YFSETQ. The CDR3 contains 16 residues.

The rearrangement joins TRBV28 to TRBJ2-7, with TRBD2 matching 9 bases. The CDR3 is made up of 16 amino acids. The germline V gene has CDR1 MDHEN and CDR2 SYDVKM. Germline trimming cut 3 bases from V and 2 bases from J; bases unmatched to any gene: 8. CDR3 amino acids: CASSFKLAGATYEQYF. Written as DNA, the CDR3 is TGTGCCAGCAGTTTTAAACTAGCGGGCGCAACCTACGAGCAGTACTTC.

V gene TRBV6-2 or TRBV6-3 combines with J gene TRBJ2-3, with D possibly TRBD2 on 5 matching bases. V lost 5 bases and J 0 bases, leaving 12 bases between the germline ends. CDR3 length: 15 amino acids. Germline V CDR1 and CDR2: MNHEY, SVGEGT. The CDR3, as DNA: TGTGCCAGCAGTCACTATCCGGGAAGCACAGATACGCAGTATTTT. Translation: CASSHYPGSTDTQYF.

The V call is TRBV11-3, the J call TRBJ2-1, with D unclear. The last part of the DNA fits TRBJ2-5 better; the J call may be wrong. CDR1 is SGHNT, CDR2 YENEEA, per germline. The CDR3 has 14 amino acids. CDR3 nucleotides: TGTGCCAGCAGCTTAGATGGGGTTTTGGAGACCCAGTACTTC. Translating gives CASSLDGVLETQYF.

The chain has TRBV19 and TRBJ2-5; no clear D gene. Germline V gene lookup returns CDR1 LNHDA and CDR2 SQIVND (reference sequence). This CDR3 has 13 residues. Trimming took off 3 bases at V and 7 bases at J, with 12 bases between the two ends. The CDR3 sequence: CASSIGVVGTQYF. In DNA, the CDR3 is TGTGCCAGTAGTATTGGGGTAGTAGGGACCCAGTACTTC.

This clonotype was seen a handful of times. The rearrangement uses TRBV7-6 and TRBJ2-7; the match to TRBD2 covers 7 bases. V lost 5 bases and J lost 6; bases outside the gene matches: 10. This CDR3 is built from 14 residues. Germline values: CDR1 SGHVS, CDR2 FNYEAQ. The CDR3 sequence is CASSPRTRYPEQYF. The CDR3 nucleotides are TGTGCCAGCAGCCCGAGGACTAGATACCCCGAGCAGTACTTC.

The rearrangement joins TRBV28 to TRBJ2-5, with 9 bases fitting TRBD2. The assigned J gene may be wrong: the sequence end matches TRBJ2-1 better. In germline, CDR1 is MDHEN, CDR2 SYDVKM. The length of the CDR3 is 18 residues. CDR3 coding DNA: TGTGCCAGCAGTCCTCCTTCAAATCTAGCGGGACTGACCAATGAGCAGTTCTTC. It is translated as CASSPPSNLAGLTNEQFF.

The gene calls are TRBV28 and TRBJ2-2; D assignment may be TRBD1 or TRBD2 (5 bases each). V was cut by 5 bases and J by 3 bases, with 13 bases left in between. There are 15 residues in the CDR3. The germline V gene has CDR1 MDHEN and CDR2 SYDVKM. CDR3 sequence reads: CASSPGTDDTGELFF. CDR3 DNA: TGTGCCAGCAGTCCCGGGACGGACGACACCGGGGAGCTGTTTTTT.

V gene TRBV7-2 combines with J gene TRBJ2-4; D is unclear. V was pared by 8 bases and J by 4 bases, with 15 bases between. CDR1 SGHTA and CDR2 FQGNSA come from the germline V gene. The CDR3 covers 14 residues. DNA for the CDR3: TGTGCCAGCCGTCCGACCGGACGAAAAAACATTCAGTACTTC. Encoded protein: CASRPTGRKNIQYF.

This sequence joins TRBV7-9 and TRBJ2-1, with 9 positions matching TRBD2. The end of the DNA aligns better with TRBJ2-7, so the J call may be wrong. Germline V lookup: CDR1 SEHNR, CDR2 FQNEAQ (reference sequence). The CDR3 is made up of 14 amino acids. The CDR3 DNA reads TGTGCCAGCAGCTTACATCTAGCGGGATACGAGCAGTACTTC. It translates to CASSLHLAGYEQYF.

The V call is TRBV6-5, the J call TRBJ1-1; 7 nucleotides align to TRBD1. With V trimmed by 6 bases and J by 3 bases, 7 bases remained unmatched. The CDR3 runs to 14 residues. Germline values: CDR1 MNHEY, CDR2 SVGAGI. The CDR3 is CASRLNTGDTEAFF. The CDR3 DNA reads TGTGCCAGCAGATTGAACACAGGGGACACTGAAGCTTTCTTT.

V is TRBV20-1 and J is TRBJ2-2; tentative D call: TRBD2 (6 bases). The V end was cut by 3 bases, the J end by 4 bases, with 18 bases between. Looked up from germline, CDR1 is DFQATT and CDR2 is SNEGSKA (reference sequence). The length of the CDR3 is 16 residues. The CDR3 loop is CSASPAEGRSTGELFF. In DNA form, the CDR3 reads TGCAGTGCTAGCCCGGCTGAGGGGAGGTCCACCGGGGAGCTGTTTTTT.

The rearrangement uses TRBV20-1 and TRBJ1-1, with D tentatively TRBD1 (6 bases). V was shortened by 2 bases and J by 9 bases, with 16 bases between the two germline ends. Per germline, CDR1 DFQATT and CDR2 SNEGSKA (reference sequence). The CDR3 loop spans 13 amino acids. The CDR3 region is CSARPRGGEQAFF. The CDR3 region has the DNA TGCAGTGCTAGACCGAGGGGGGGCGAACAAGCTTTCTTT.

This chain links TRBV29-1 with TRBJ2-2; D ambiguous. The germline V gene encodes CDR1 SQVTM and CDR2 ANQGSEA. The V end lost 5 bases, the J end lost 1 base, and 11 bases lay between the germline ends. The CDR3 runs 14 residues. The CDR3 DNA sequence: TGCAGCGTTATTCGCCCAATGAACACCGGGGAGCTGTTTTTT. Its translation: CSVIRPMNTGELFF.

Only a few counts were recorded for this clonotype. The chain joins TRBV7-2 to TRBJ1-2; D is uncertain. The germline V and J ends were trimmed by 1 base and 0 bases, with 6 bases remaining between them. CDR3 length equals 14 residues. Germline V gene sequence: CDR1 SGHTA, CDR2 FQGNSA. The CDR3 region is CASSLGLANYGYTF. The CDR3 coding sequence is TGTGCCAGCAGCTTAGGTCTAGCTAACTATGGCTACACCTTC.